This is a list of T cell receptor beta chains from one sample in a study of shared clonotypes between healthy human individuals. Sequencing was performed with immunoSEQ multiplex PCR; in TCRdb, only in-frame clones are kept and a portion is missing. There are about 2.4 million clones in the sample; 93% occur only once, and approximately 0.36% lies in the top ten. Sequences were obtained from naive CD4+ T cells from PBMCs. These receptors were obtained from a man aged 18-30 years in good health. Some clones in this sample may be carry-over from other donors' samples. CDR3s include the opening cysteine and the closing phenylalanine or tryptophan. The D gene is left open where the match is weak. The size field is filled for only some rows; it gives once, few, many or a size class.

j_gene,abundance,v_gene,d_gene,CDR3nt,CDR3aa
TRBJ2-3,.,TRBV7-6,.,TGTGCCAGCAGCAAACACACAGATACGCAGTATTTT,CASSKHTDTQYF
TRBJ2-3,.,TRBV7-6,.,TGTGCCAGCAGCTCCTGGACTAGCACAGATACGCAGTATTTT,CASSSWTSTDTQYF
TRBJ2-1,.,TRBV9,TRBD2,TGTGCCAGCAGCGTAGTGGCTAGCGGGAGCCCCTACAATGAGCAGTTCTTC,CASSVVASGSPYNEQFF
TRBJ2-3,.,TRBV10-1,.,TGCGCCATCCCCAACCGTCCAAGGGGGAGGACAGATACGCAGTATTTT,CAIPNRPRGRTDTQYF
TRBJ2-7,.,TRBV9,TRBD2,TGTGCCAGCAGCCCGAAGACTAGCGGGTTCTACGAGCAGTACTTC,CASSPKTSGFYEQYF
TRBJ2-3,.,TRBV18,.,TGTGCCAGCTCACAAATTCCATCCAGCACAGATACGCAGTATTTT,CASSQIPSSTDTQYF
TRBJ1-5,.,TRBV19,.,TGTGCCAGTAGTATGGGGGGGAGACTCGGCAATCAGCCCCAGCATTTT,CASSMGGRLGNQPQHF
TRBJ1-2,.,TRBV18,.,TGTGCCAGCTCACCGGCCGGGGGTGAGCTAAGCTACACCTTC,CASSPAGGELSYTF
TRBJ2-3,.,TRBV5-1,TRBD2,TGCGCCAGCAGCTCCCGGGAGGGCACAGATACGCAGTATTTT,CASSSREGTDTQYF
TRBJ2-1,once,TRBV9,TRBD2,TGTGCCAGCAGCGCGTTGGGGCGGGAGGGCTACAATGAGCAGTTCTTC,CASSALGREGYNEQFF
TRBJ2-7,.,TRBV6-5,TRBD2,TGTGCCAGCAGTTCCCCCCGCGGGAGTTTCACCTACGAGCAGTACTTC,CASSSPRGSFTYEQYF
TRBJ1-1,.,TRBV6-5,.,TGTGCCAGCATGAGGTTGACAACTGAAGCTTTCTTT,CASMRLTTEAFF
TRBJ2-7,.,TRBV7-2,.,TGTGCCAGCAGCTTAGGCGGCAGGGTCTACGAGCAGTACTTC,CASSLGGRVYEQYF
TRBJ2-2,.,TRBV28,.,TGTGCCAGCAGTTTTAGGGCTTTAAACACCGGGGAGCTGTTTTTT,CASSFRALNTGELFF
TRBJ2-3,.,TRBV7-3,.,TGTGCCAGCAGCTTAGTCGGAGTTACTAGCACAGATACGCAGTATTTT,CASSLVGVTSTDTQYF
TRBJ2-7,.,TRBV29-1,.,TGCAGCGTTGTGGCGGCCTCCTACGAGCAGTACTTC,CSVVAASYEQYF
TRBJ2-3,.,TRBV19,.,TGTGCCAGTAGCACCCCGTCCCAAGATACGCAGTATTTT,CASSTPSQDTQYF
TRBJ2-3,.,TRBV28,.,TGTGCCAGCAGTTTATATAAGGGTACGCAGTATTTT,CASSLYKGTQYF
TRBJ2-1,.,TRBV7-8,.,TGTGCCAGCAGCTTAGCCCGCGGGGGCGGGCACAATGAGCAGTTCTTC,CASSLARGGGHNEQFF
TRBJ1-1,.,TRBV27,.,TGTGCCAGCAGCTCCGGACAGATAGTGAACACTGAAGCTTTCTTT,CASSSGQIVNTEAFF
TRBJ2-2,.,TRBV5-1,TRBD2,TGCGCCAGCAGCCTAGCGGGAGTGAACACCGGGGAGCTGTTTTTT,CASSLAGVNTGELFF
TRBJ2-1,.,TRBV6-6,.,TGTGCCAGCAGCCCTTACCGGTGGGCCGAGCAGTTCTTC,CASSPYRWAEQFF
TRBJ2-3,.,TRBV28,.,TGTGCCTCCAGAAACCAAGACAGCGACGGCACAGATACGCAGTATTTT,CASRNQDSDGTDTQYF
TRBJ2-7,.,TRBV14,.,TGTGCCAGCAGCCGTGTTTGGGACGAGCAGTACTTC,CASSRVWDEQYF
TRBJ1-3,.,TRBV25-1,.,TGTGCCAGCATAGGGTCTGGAAACACCATATATTTT,CASIGSGNTIYF
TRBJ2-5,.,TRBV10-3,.,TGTGCCATCAGTGAGTCGGAGGGGGCGACCCAGTACTTC,CAISESEGATQYF
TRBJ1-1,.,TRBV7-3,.,TGTGCCAGCAGCTTTGAGACAGGTTATGGCACTGAAGCTTTCTTT,CASSFETGYGTEAFF
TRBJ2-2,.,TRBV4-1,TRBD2,TGCGCCAGCAGCCACGGGACTAGCGGACGGAACACCGGGGAGCTGTTTTTT,CASSHGTSGRNTGELFF
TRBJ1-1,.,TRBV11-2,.,TGTGCCAGCAGCTTGGGCCCACACTTTTTCGGTGAAGCTTTCTTT,CASSLGPHFFGEAFF
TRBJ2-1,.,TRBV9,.,TGTGCCAGCAGCGTAGGTGGGAGCGGCCACAATGAGCAGTTCTTC,CASSVGGSGHNEQFF
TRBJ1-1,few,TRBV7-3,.,TGTGCCAGCAGCTCAGACGGTAACACTGAAGCTTTCTTT,CASSSDGNTEAFF
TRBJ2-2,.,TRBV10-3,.,TGTGCCATCCGTGGGGCCGGGGAGCTGTTTTTT,CAIRGAGELFF
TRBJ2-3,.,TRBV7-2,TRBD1,TGTGCCAGCAGCCAAGACAGGGCCACAGATACGCAGTATTTT,CASSQDRATDTQYF
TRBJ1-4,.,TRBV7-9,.,TGTGCCAGCAGCTCCCAGTCCGGCGAAAAACTGTTTTTT,CASSSQSGEKLFF